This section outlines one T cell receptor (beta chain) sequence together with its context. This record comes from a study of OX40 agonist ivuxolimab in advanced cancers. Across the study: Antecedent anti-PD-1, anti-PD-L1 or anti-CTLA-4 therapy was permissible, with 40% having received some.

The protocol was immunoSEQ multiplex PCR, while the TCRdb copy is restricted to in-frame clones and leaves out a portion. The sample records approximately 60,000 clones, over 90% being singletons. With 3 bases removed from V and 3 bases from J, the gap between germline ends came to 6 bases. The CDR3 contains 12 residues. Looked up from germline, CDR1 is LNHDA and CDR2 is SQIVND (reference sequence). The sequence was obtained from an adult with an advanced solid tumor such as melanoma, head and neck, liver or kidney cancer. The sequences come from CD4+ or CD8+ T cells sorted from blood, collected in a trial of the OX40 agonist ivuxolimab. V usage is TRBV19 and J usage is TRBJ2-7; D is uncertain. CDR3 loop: CASSMGHYEQYF. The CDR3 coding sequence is TGTGCCAGTAGTATGGGCCACTACGAGCAGTACTTC.